What follows describes a single T cell receptor (beta chain). Its antigen remains unidentified. This sample was included in a study of OX40 agonist ivuxolimab in advanced cancers. Study results and caveats: Expansion of clones was among the lowest in partial responders at 0.1-3.0 mg/kg. Blood T cells, both CD4+ and CD8+, expanded clonally by week 6 at 0.1 to 3.0 mg/kg.

V was pared by 5 bases and J by 8 bases, with 8 bases of the junction left unmatched. The CDR3 is 13 amino acids. Germline values: CDR1 MDHEN, CDR2 SYDVKM. Clones were read by immunoSEQ multiplex PCR, and TCRdb kept only the in-frame ones, dropping some. The sample includes 65,000 to 90,000 clones, roughly 90% of them seen just once. The sequences come from CD4+ or CD8+ T cells sorted from blood, collected in a trial of the OX40 agonist ivuxolimab. The rearrangement joins TRBV28 to TRBJ1-2; 7 bases agree with TRBD1. The TCR originated in an adult with an advanced solid tumor such as melanoma, head and neck, liver or kidney cancer. The CDR3 region is CASSPTGYVGYTF. In DNA, the CDR3 is TGTGCCAGCAGTCCGACAGGGTACGTAGGCTACACCTTC.